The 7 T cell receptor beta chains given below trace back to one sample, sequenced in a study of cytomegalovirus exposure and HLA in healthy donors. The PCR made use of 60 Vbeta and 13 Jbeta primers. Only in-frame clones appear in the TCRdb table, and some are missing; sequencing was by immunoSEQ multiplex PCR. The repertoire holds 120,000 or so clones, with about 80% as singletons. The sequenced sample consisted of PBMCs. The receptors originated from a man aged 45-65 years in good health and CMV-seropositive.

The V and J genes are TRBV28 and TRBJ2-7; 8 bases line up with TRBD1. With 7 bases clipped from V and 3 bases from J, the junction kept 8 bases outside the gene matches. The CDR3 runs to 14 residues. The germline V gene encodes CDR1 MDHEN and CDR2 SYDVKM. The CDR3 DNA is TGTGCCAGCAACCCGGGACAGGAGTTCTACGAGCAGTACTTC. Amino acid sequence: CASNPGQEFYEQYF. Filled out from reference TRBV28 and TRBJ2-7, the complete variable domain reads DVKVTQSSRYLVKRTGEKVFLECVQDMDHENMFWYRQDPGLGLRLIYFSYDVKMKEKGDIPEGYSVSREKKERFSLILESASTNQTSMYLCASNPGQEFYEQYFGPGTRLTVT.

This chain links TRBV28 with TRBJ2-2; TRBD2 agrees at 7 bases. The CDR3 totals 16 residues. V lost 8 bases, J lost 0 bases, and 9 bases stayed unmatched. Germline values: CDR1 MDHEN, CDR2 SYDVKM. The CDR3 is CASGGVPYSNTGELFF. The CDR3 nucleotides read TGTGCCAGCGGGGGGGTTCCTTATTCGAACACCGGGGAGCTGTTTTTT. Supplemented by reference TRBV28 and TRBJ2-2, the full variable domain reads DVKVTQSSRYLVKRTGEKVFLECVQDMDHENMFWYRQDPGLGLRLIYFSYDVKMKEKGDIPEGYSVSREKKERFSLILESASTNQTSMYLCASGGVPYSNTGELFFGEGSRLTVL.

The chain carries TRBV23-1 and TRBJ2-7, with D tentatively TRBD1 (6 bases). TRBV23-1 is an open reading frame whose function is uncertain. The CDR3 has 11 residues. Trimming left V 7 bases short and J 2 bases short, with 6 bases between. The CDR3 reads CASNRAYEQYF. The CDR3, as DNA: TGCGCCAGCAACAGGGCCTACGAGCAGTACTTC.

This CDR3 reads CASSRLSSYNSPLHF. CDR3 DNA sequence: TGTGCCAGCAGTCGACTGAGCTCCTATAATTCACCCCTCCACTTT. The V call is TRBV5-6, the J call TRBJ1-6; no clear D gene. V was clipped by 5 bases and J by 0 bases, with 9 bases between them. Looked up from germline, CDR1 is SGHDT and CDR2 is YYEEEE. CDR3 length: 15 residues.

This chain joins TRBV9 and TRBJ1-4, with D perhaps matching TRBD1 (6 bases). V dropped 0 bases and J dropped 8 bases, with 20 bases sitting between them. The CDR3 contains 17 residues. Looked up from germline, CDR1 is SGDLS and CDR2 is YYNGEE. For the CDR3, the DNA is TGTGCCAGCAGCGTAGGTCGGGGGGCCGGAACCTGGGAAAAACTGTTTTTT. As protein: CASSVGRGAGTWEKLFF.

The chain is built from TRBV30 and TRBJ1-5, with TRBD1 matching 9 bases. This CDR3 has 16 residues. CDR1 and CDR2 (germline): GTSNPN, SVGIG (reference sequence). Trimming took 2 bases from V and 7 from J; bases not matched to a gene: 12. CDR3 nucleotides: TGTGCCTGGAGTTTCACCGGGACAGGGAGAAGACAGCCCCAGCATTTT. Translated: CAWSFTGTGRRQPQHF.

Here the CDR3 reads CATKGLAGGLERDTQYF. DNA for the CDR3: TGTGCCACGAAAGGGCTAGCGGGAGGGCTGGAAAGGGATACGCAGTATTTT. The chain has TRBV15 and TRBJ2-3; the match to TRBD2 covers 12 bases. The CDR3 is 17 amino acids. The V and J ends lost 9 bases and 6 bases, in that order; junction bases with no gene match: 16. Germline CDR1 reads LNHNV; CDR2 reads YYDKDF (reference sequence).